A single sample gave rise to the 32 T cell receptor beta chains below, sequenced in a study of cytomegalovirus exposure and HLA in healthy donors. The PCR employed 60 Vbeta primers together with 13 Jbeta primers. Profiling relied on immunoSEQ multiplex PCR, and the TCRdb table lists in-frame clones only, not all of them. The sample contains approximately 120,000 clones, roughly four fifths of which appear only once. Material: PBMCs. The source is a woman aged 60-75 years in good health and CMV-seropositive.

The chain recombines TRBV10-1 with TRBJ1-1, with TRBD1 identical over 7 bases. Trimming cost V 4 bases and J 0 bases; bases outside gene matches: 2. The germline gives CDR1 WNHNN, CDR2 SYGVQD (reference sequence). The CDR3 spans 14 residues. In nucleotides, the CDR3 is TGCGCCAGCAGTGGGGACAGCATGAACACTGAAGCTTTCTTT. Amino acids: CASSGDSMNTEAFF.

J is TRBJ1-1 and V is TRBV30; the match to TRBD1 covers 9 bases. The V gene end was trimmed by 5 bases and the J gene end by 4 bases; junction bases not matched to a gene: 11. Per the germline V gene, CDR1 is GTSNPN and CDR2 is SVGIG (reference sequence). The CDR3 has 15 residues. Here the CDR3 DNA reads TGTGCCTGGGTAATCCCGGGACAGGGTGGCACTGAAGCTTTCTTT. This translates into CAWVIPGQGGTEAFF.

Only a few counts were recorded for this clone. For the CDR3, the DNA is TGTGCCAGCTCGGCCGGACAGGGGAGTCTCGAGCAGTACTTC. This codes for CASSAGQGSLEQYF. The chain recombines TRBV18 with TRBJ2-7, with 9 bases lining up with TRBD1. Germline assignment: CDR1 KGHSH and CDR2 LQKENI. V dropped 6 bases and J dropped 6; count of bases not matched to a gene: 9. CDR3 length equals 14 residues.

CDR3 nucleotide sequence: TGTGCCAGCAGCGTAGGCCAAGCAGGGGTGGGTGAAAAACTGTTTTTT. Protein: CASSVGQAGVGEKLFF. V usage is TRBV9 and J usage is TRBJ1-4; a weak D match, TRBD1 (6 bases). CDR1 is SGDLS and CDR2 is YYNGEE in the germline V gene. V was pared by 0 bases and J by 7 bases, with 16 bases between. CDR3 length: 16 residues.

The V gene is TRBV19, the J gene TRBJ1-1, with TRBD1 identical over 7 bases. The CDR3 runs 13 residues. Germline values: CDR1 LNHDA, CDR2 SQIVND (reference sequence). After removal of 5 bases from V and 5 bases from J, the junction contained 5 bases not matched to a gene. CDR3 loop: CASSYTGETEAFF. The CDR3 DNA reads TGTGCCAGTAGTTATACAGGGGAAACTGAAGCTTTCTTT.

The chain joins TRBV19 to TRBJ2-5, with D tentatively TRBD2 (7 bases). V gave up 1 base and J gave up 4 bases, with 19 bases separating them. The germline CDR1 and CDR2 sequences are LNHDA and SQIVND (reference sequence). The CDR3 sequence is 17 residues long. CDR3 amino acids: CASSIGGGPGAGETQYF. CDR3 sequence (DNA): TGTGCCAGTAGTATAGGGGGGGGGCCCGGCGCCGGAGAGACCCAGTACTTC.

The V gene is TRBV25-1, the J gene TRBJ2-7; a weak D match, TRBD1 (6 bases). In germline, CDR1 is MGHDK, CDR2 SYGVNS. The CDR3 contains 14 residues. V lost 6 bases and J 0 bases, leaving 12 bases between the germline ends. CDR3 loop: CASRDTGNSYEQYF. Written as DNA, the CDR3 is TGTGCCAGCAGAGATACAGGGAACTCCTACGAGCAGTACTTC.

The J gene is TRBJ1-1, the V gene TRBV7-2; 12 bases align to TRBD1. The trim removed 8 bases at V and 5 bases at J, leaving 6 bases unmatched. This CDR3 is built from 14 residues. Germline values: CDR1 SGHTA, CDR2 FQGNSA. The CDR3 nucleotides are TGTGCCAGCGGGGGACAGGGGGCTTGGACTGAAGCTTTCTTT. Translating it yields CASGGQGAWTEAFF.

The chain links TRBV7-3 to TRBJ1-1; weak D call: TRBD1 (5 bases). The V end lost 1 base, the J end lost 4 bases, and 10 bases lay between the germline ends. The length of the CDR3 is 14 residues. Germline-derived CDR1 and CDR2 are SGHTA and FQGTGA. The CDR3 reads CASSLRGGVTEAFF. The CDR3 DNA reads TGTGCCAGCAGCTTAAGGGGCGGTGTCACTGAAGCTTTCTTT.

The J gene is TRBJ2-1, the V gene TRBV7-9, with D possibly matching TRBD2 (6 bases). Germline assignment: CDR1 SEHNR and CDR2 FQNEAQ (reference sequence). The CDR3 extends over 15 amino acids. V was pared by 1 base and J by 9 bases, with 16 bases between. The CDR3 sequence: CASSLGAAGGVEQFF. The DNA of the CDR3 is TGTGCCAGCAGCTTAGGGGCAGCGGGCGGGGTTGAGCAGTTCTTC.

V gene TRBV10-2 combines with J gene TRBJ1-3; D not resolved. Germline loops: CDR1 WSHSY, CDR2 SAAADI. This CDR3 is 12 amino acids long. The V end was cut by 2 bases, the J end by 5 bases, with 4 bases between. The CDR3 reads CASSEGRNTIYF. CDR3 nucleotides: TGCGCCAGCAGTGAGGGGCGAAACACCATATATTTT.

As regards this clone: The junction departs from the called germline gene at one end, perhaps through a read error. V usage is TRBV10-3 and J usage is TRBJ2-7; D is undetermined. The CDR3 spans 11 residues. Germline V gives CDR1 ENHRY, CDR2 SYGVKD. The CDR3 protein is CAISSAMTLNF. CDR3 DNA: TGTGCCATCAGTAGCGCGATGACTTTAAACTTC.

CDR3 nucleotides: TGTGCCAGCAGCATGGAGGGAGAGGAGGGAGATACGCAGTATTTT. Its protein is CASSMEGEEGDTQYF. The V gene is TRBV6-5, the J gene TRBJ2-3; a possible D gene is TRBD2 (6 bases). Germline values: CDR1 MNHEY, CDR2 SVGAGI. Trimming cost V 6 bases and J 5 bases, with 18 bases left between them. CDR3 length: 15 amino acids.

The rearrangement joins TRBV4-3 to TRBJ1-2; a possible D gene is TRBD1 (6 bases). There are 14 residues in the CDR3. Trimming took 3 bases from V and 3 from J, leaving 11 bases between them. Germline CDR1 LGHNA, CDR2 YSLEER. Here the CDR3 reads CASSQGAGDYGYTF. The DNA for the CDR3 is TGCGCCAGCAGCCAGGGCGCAGGGGACTATGGCTACACCTTC.

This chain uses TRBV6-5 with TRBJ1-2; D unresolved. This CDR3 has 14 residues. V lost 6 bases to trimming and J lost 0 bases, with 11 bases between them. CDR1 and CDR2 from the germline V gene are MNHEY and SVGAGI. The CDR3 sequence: CASRPAVANYGYTF. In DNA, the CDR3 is TGTGCCAGCAGGCCCGCAGTCGCTAACTATGGCTACACCTTC.

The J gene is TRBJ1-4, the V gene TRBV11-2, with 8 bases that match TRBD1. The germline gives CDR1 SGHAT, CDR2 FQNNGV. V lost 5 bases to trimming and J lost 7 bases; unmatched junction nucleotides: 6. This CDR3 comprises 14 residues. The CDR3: CASSKDRAGEKLFF. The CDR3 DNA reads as TGTGCCAGCAGCAAGGACAGGGCGGGTGAAAAACTGTTTTTT. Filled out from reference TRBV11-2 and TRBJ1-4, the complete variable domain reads EAGVAQSPRYKIIEKRQSVAFWCNPISGHATLYWYQQILGQGPKLLIQFQNNGVVDDSQLPKDRFSAERLKGVDSTLKIQPAKLEDSAVYLCASSKDRAGEKLFFGSGTQLSVL.

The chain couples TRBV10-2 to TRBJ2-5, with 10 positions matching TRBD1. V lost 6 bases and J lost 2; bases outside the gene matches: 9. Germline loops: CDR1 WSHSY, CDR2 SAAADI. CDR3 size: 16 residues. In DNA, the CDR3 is TGCGCCAGCAGGAGAGGAGACAGGGGGCAACAAGAGACCCAGTACTTC. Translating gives CASRRGDRGQQETQYF.

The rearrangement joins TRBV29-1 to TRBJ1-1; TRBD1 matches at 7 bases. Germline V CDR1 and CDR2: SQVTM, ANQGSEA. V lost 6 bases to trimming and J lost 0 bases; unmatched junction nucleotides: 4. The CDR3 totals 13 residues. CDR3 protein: CSVTGQMNTEAFF. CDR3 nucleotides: TGCAGCGTGACAGGGCAGATGAACACTGAAGCTTTCTTT.

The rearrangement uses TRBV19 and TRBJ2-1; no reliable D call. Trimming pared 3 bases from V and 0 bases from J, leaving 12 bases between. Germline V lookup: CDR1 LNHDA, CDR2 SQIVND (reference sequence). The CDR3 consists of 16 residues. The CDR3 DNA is TGTGCCAGTAGTATCTATTCATCGAGCTCCTACAATGAGCAGTTCTTC. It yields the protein CASSIYSSSSYNEQFF. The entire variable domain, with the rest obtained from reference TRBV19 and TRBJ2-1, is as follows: DGGITQSPKYLFRKEGQNVTLSCEQNLNHDAMYWYRQDPGQGLRLIYYSQIVNDFQKGDIAEGYSVSREKKESFPLTVTSAQKNPTAFYLCASSIYSSSSYNEQFFGPGTRLTVL.

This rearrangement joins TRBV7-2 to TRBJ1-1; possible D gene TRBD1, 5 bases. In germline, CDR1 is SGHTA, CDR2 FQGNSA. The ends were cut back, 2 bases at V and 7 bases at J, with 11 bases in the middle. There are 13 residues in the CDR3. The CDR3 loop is CASSLQTTVEAFF. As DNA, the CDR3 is TGTGCCAGCAGCTTACAGACGACAGTTGAAGCTTTCTTT.

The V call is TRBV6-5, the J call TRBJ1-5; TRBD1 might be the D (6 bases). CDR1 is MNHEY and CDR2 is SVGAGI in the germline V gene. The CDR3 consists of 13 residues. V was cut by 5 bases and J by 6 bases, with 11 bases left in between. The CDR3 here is CASSPIQGQPQHF. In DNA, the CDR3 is TGTGCCAGCAGTCCCATACAGGGTCAGCCCCAGCATTTT.

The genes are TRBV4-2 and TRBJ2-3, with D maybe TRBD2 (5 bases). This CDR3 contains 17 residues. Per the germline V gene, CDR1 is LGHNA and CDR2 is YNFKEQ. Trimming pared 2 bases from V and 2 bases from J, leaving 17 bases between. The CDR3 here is CASSQLSTGLSTDTQYF. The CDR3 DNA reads TGTGCCAGCAGCCAACTCAGTACTGGACTTTCCACAGATACGCAGTATTTT.

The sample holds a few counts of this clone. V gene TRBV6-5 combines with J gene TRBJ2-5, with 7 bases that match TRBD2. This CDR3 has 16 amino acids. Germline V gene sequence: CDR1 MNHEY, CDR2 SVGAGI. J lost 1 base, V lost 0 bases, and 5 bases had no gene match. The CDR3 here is CASSYSGAGSQETQYF. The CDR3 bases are TGTGCCAGCAGTTACTCGGGAGCGGGAAGCCAAGAGACCCAGTACTTC.

CDR3 coding DNA: TGTGCCAGTATCCCCCCAAGGGGGCGCGCCACCGGGGAGCTGTTTTTT. It translates to CASIPPRGRATGELFF. This chain uses TRBV7-9 with TRBJ2-2, with 7 bases that match TRBD1. The germline V gene encodes CDR1 SEHNR and CDR2 FQNEAQ (reference sequence). Trimming at V came to 9 bases and at J to 4 bases, leaving 14 bases not matched to a gene. CDR3 length: 16 amino acids.

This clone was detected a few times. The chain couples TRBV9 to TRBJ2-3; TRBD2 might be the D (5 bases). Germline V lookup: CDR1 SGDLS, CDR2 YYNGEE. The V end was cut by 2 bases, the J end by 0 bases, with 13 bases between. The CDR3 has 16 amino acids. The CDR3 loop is CASSVCPAASTDTQYF. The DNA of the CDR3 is TGTGCCAGCAGCGTTTGTCCAGCGGCTAGCACAGATACGCAGTATTTT.

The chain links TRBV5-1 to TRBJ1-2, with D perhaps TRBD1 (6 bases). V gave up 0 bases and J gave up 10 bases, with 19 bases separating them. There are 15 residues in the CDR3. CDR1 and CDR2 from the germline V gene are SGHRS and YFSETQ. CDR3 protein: CASSLGQEVYDAYTF. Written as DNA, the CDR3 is TGCGCCAGCAGCTTGGGACAGGAAGTATATGATGCCTACACCTTC. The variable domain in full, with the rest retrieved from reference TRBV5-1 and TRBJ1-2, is KAGVTQTPRYLIKTRGQQVTLSCSPISGHRSVSWYQQTPGQGLQFLFEYFSETQRNKGNFPGRFSGRQFSNSRSEMNVSTLELGDSALYLCASSLGQEVYDAYTFGSGTRLTVV.

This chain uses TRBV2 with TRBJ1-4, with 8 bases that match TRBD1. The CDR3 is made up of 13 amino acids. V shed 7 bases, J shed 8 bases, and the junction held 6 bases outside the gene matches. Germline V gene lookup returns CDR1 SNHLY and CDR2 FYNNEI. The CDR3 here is CASTQGAREKLFF. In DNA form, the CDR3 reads TGTGCCAGCACGCAGGGGGCGAGGGAAAAACTGTTTTTT.

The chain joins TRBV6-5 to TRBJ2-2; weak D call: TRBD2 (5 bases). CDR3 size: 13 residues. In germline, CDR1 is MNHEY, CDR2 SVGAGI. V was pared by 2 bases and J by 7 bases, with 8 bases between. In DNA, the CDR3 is TGTGCCAGCAGTTACAAGGCGGGCGGGGAGCTGTTTTTT. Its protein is CASSYKAGGELFF.

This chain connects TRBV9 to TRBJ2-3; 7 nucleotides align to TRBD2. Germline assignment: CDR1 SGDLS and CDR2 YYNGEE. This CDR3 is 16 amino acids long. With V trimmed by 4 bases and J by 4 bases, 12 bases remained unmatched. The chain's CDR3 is CASSRGGAGVPDTQYF. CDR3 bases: TGTGCCAGCAGCCGAGGCGGGGCGGGGGTTCCAGATACGCAGTATTTT.

CDR3 DNA sequence: TGCGCCAGCAGCCCGGGACTAGCGGGGGGAACTACGCAGTATTTT. The encoded protein is CASSPGLAGGTTQYF. The rearrangement uses TRBV5-1 and TRBJ2-3, with TRBD2 matching over 15 bases. CDR3 size: 15 residues. Germline V lookup: CDR1 SGHRS, CDR2 YFSETQ. Trimming took 4 bases from V and 8 from J; bases not matched to a gene: 5.

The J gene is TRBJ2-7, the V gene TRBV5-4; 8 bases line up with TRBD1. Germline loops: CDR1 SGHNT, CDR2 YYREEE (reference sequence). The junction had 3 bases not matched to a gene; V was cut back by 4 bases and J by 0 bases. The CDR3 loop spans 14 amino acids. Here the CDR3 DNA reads TGTGCCAGCAGCCGACAGGGGCCCTCCTACGAGCAGTACTTC. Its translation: CASSRQGPSYEQYF.

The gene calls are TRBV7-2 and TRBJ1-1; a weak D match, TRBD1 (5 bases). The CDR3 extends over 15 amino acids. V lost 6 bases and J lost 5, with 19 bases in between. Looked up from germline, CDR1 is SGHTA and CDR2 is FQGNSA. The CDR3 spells CASRILRDRGTEAFF. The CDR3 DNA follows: TGTGCCAGCAGAATATTGAGGGATCGGGGGACTGAAGCTTTCTTT.